This T cell receptor beta chain comes out of a study of shared T cell receptors in the human thymus. The germline V and J ends were trimmed by 7 bases and 0 bases, with 12 bases remaining between them. The germline V gene has CDR1 LNHNV and CDR2 YYDKDF (reference sequence). This CDR3 has 14 amino acids. TCRdb's table, derived via immunoSEQ multiplex PCR, lists solely in-frame clones and lacks some. The sample lists 650,000 to 950,000 clones, over 75% occurring once. This sample also belongs to another study, concerning human thymus T cells. Per that paper: It was from resections taken during corrective heart surgery that the thymus tissue came.

This sequence was found in a girl under two years old with a congenital heart defect. The sequenced sample consisted of thymocytes. J is TRBJ1-2 and V is TRBV15; a weak D match, TRBD1 (6 bases). The DNA for the CDR3 is TGTGCCACCAACAATGCAGGGGCTAACTATGGCTACACCTTC. It encodes CATNNAGANYGYTF.